Shown below are 16 T cell receptor beta chains from a single sample sequenced in a study of lymphopenia after photon versus proton radiotherapy. Clones were read by immunoSEQ multiplex PCR, and TCRdb kept only the in-frame ones, dropping some. The top ten clones hold 12% to 15% of a sample with about 35,000 clones, around 90% of them seen once. Specimen: peripheral blood, collected from a patient treated with photon-based radiotherapy. The source of these receptors is a man aged 55 to 69 with cholangiocarcinoma.

The chain has TRBV27 and TRBJ2-7; a possible D gene is TRBD2 (5 bases). Trimming left V 5 bases short and J 0 bases short, with 14 bases between. The CDR3 sequence is 15 residues long. Germline CDR1 is MNHEY and CDR2 is SMNVEV (reference sequence). The DNA of the CDR3 is TGTGCCAGCAGTATCGCTAGCTCATACTCCTACGAGCAGTACTTC. Protein sequence: CASSIASSYSYEQYF.

The chain joins TRBV20-1 to TRBJ2-7, with TRBD1 as a possible D gene (5 bases). The CDR3 is 11 residues long. Germline assignment: CDR1 DFQATT and CDR2 SNEGSKA (reference sequence). The V gene lost 4 bases and the J gene lost 5 bases, with 9 bases spanning the gap. In DNA, the CDR3 is TGCAGTGCTACCGACAGCCACGAGCAGTACTTC. It translates to CSATDSHEQYF.

CDR3 coding DNA: TGTGCCAGCAGCTTTCGGGCGGGGCTGGACAATGAGCAGTTCTTC. Translated, it gives CASSFRAGLDNEQFF. The chain recombines TRBV11-2 with TRBJ2-1; D is possibly TRBD2 (6 bases). In germline, CDR1 is SGHAT, CDR2 FQNNGV. CDR3 length equals 15 residues. V was shortened by 3 bases and J by 5 bases, with 14 bases between the two germline ends.

The chain links TRBV19 to TRBJ2-4; D call uncertain. The V end was cut by 3 bases, the J end by 1 base, with 4 bases between. The CDR3 sequence is 13 residues long. Germline lookup yields CDR1 LNHDA and CDR2 SQIVND (reference sequence). CDR3 sequence (DNA): TGTGCCAGTAGTATGATTGCCAAAAACATTCAGTACTTC. It yields the protein CASSMIAKNIQYF.

This chain uses TRBV28 with TRBJ2-1; 14 bases are a match to TRBD2. The germline CDR1 and CDR2 sequences are MDHEN and SYDVKM. V lost 5 bases to trimming and J lost 3 bases; unmatched junction nucleotides: 3. The CDR3 length is 16 residues. The CDR3 coding sequence is TGTGCCAGCAGTCGACTAGCGGGAGGGCGCTACAATGAGCAGTTCTTC. The encoded protein is CASSRLAGGRYNEQFF.

The CDR3 loop is CASSATGESYEQYF. The CDR3, as DNA: TGCGCCAGCAGTGCCACAGGGGAGAGCTACGAGCAGTACTTC. The J gene is TRBJ2-7, the V gene TRBV10-1, with TRBD1 matching 7 bases. Germline CDR1 WNHNN, CDR2 SYGVQD (reference sequence). Trimming at V came to 4 bases and at J to 3 bases, leaving 6 bases not matched to a gene. The CDR3 runs 14 residues.

This rearrangement joins TRBV2 to TRBJ2-5; D remains ambiguous. This CDR3 has 16 amino acids. Germline CDR1 SNHLY, CDR2 FYNNEI. Trimming cost V 6 bases and J 1 base, with 18 bases left between them. The CDR3 is CASSPSKWTAQETQYF. DNA for the CDR3: TGTGCCAGCAGCCCTTCGAAATGGACGGCCCAAGAGACCCAGTACTTC.

The chain uses TRBV27 and TRBJ1-6; D gene ambiguous. With 3 bases removed from V and 6 bases from J, the gap between germline ends came to 9 bases. The length of the CDR3 is 14 residues. The germline gives CDR1 MNHEY, CDR2 SMNVEV (reference sequence). The CDR3 coding sequence is TGTGCCAGCAGTTTTCGCGGGCTTAATTCACCCCTCCACTTT. This gives the protein CASSFRGLNSPLHF.

This clone was detected once. This rearrangement joins TRBV7-6 to TRBJ1-2, with 12 bases identical to TRBD1. Germline CDR1 reads SGHVS; CDR2 reads FNYEAQ. V trimming: 4 bases; J trimming: 4 bases; junction bases outside the gene matches: 10. The CDR3 covers 17 residues. CDR3 DNA: TGTGCCAGCAGCTGGGACAGGGGGCCTCCACGTGCCTATGGCTACACCTTC. Translated, it gives CASSWDRGPPRAYGYTF.

The chain carries TRBV7-2 and TRBJ2-2; D ambiguous. Deletions cut 6 bases from V and 8 bases from J, with 16 bases between. CDR1 is SGHTA and CDR2 is FQGNSA in the germline V gene. The CDR3 has 14 residues. The CDR3 region has the DNA TGTGCCAGCAGTTCCACCTTGACTGGGGGGGAGCTGTTTTTT. Amino acids: CASSSTLTGGELFF.

The chain recombines TRBV4-1 with TRBJ2-7, with D perhaps TRBD1 or TRBD2 (5 bases each). Germline CDR1 and CDR2: MGHRA and YSYEKL. The CDR3 is 14 amino acids. Trimming cost V 0 bases and J 10 bases, with 16 bases left between them. CDR3 nucleotide sequence: TGCGCCAGCAGCCAAGATGGGACGGAGAAGTCCCAGTACTTC. Its protein is CASSQDGTEKSQYF.

The rearrangement links TRBV7-8 to TRBJ1-4; D is uncertain. Between the trimmed V and J ends, which lost 4 bases and 2 bases, there was a span of 14 bases. CDR1 is SGHVS, CDR2 FQNEAQ, per germline. The CDR3 covers 16 residues. The CDR3 DNA sequence: TGTGCCAGCAGCTCCACCTTGACGGGCACTAATGAAAAACTGTTTTTT. Protein sequence: CASSSTLTGTNEKLFF.

The chain's CDR3 is CASSAGTGVGEQYF. In nucleotides, the CDR3 is TGCGCCAGCAGTGCCGGGACAGGGGTTGGCGAGCAGTACTTC. This sequence joins TRBV10-1 and TRBJ2-7; 10 nucleotides line up with TRBD1. The V gene's germline CDR1 is WNHNN and CDR2 SYGVQD (reference sequence). CDR3 length: 14 amino acids. V was pared by 4 bases and J by 6 bases, with 6 bases of the junction left unmatched.

V and J are TRBV5-1 and TRBJ2-1; 9 positions agree with TRBD1. V shed 0 bases and J 5 bases; nucleotides not matched to a gene: 9. The CDR3 loop spans 17 amino acids. CDR1 and CDR2 (germline): SGHRS, YFSETQ. DNA for the CDR3: TGCGCCAGCAGCTTGGCATCTGGGACAGGGTCGGACAATGAGCAGTTCTTC. It encodes CASSLASGTGSDNEQFF.

This clone appeared once. The rearrangement joins TRBV2 to TRBJ2-7; TRBD1 is a possible D gene (5 bases). Germline lookup yields CDR1 SNHLY and CDR2 FYNNEI. The CDR3 has 14 residues. The V end lost 5 bases, the J end lost 5 bases, and 16 bases lay between the germline ends. CDR3 in DNA: TGTGCCAGCAGTCCTCAGGGAATCGCGGACGAGCAGTACTTC. Residues: CASSPQGIADEQYF.

The CDR3 DNA sequence: TGTGCCAGCAGCGTAGGTGCGGGAACAGGCACAGATACGCAGTATTTT. This codes for CASSVGAGTGTDTQYF. The J gene is TRBJ2-3, the V gene TRBV9; D possibly corresponds to TRBD2 (6 bases). This CDR3 comprises 16 residues. Germline lookup yields CDR1 SGDLS and CDR2 YYNGEE. V shed 0 bases and J shed 1 base, with 12 bases lying between them. Supplemented by reference TRBV9 and TRBJ2-3, the full variable domain reads DSGVTQTPKHLITATGQRVTLRCSPRSGDLSVYWYQQSLDQGLQFLIQYYNGEERAKGNILERFSAQQFPDLHSELNLSSLELGDSALYFCASSVGAGTGTDTQYFGPGTRLTVL.